This passage covers 3 T cell receptor beta chains from one sample sequenced in a study of T cell responses to AZD1222 COVID-19 vaccine. Produced via immunoSEQ multiplex PCR; TCRdb's table is partial and in-frame only. The sample lists 100,000 or so clones; 88% were seen once. Sequenced here: peripheral blood, sampled on day 0 of AZD1222 vaccination. These TCRs come from an adult in good health.

The genes are TRBV11-1 and TRBJ1-6, with 9 bases lining up with TRBD1. CDR1 is SGHAT and CDR2 is FQDESV in the germline V gene (reference sequence). The CDR3 covers 14 residues. V was pared by 0 bases and J by 9 bases, with 0 bases of the junction left unmatched. The CDR3 sequence: CASSLATGGSPLHF. The CDR3 DNA reads as TGTGCCAGCAGCTTAGCGACAGGGGGTTCACCCCTCCACTTT.

This sequence joins TRBV7-3 and TRBJ2-2; possibly TRBD1 for D (5 bases). V lost 3 bases to trimming and J lost 0 bases, with 5 bases between them. Germline CDR1 and CDR2: SGHTA and FQGTGA. The CDR3 totals 14 residues. CDR3 protein: CASSLTANTGELFF. For the CDR3, the DNA is TGTGCCAGCAGCTTGACAGCGAACACCGGGGAGCTGTTTTTT.

This chain uses TRBV19 with TRBJ2-1; D perhaps matches TRBD1 (6 bases). The CDR3 is made up of 16 amino acids. Germline lookup yields CDR1 LNHDA and CDR2 SQIVND (reference sequence). V lost 4 bases, J lost 2 bases, and 15 bases lay in between. The CDR3 loop is CASSTLGQYTYNEQFF. In DNA, the CDR3 is TGTGCCAGTAGTACCCTTGGACAGTACACCTACAATGAGCAGTTCTTC.